This T cell receptor (beta chain) was observed in a study of PD-1 blockade in classical Hodgkin lymphoma (dated by TCRdb to 2020 to 2021). General notes on the study: Nivolumab dosing was 3 mg/kg intravenously every 2 weeks, continuing until either disease progression or unacceptable toxicity. The study used CyTOF and TCR beta sequencing to define a peripheral blood immune signature of response to PD-1 blockade in classical Hodgkin lymphoma. Study-level results and caveats: Only a single clinical trial cohort was studied, and what caused the repertoire differences, possibly disease activity or prior therapy, remained undefined. Baseline TCR diversity was reported to be lower in newly diagnosed patients than in healthy donors and to be lower still in relapsed/refractory patients. By C4D1, a significant rise was seen in CD4+ TCR diversity but not in CD8+ TCR diversity (p=0.0027 vs p=0.16), and the rise was most apparent among complete responders (p=0.02). Trial patients achieving complete response had baseline diversity similar to newly diagnosed patients, whereas partial responders and progressors had significantly lower diversity. Diversity was lower in patients who began nivolumab less than 1 year after ASCT, so these patients were left out of later analyses to avoid confounding by immune reconstitution.

A note on this clone: Its antigen is currently not known. It has no much larger one-base neighbor in the sample; base qualities were not kept.

The germline V gene gives CDR1 as LGHNA and CDR2 as YSLEER. The CDR3 runs 18 residues from the cysteine to the phenylalanine. Only CDR3 DNA is held: 54 bases, read in frame from base 1. The junction shows trimming of 4 bases on V and 0 bases on J, and the gene matches do not reach 6 bases of it. The Qiagen DNeasy kit was used to extract genomic DNA from unsorted PBMCs and from the negatively selected CD4+ and CD8+ fractions. TCR beta CDR3 regions were amplified by immunoSEQ multiplex PCR using primers annealing to V and J segments. A synthetic immune receptor repertoire was used to minimize amplification bias, and remaining bias was computationally removed after sequencing. Per the authors' processing: Repertoire diversity was quantified as the Shannon entropy index using custom Python scripts. Unsorted, CD4+ and CD8+ repertoires were analyzed separately, except in combined analyses where CD4+ and CD8+ sequences were merged in silico. Clonal expansion was defined as at least a 2-fold frequency increase after treatment relative to C1D1, with a pseudocount of 0.5 for undetected baseline clones. Clones with 0 or 1 copy at C1D1 were defined as singleton clones, while clones with 2 or more copies were defined as non-singleton clones. By matching protein sequences in sorted samples from the same patient, clones expanded in unsorted samples were annotated as CD4+, CD8+ or unknown. Wilcoxon tests were applied to paired samples to test diversity changes from C1D1 to C4D1. The immuneACCESS repertoire file appears here via TCRdb, limited to in-frame rearrangements. These files lack a portion of the clones; in checked studies, under half of the deficit traces to unresolved V genes, and the cause of the others is not known. The D gene and trimming were derived from the DNA, and the V and J assignments and clone size from that table. Across this sample there are 70,000 to 85,000 clones, with 85% to 95% seen only once. The ten most abundant clones make up approximately 8.1% of the sample.

The sample's time point label, decoded: cycle 1 day 1 (C1D1), immediately before nivolumab initiation. Every trial patient had relapsed after autologous stem cell transplantation, and cohorts A, B and C differed in prior brentuximab vedotin exposure. A total of under 70 patients with relapsed/refractory classical Hodgkin lymphoma made up the trial cohort, and each patient's best overall response was complete response, partial response or progressive disease. In the multi-cohort phase II CheckMate 205 trial, trial patients received single-agent nivolumab. An independent review committee assessed best overall response by applying the 2007 International Working Group response criteria. Trial PBMCs were collected just before the start of nivolumab (C1D1) and during therapy at cycle 2 day 1 and cycle 4 day 1. Peripheral blood was collected in 8 mL Vacutainer Cell Preparation Tubes, from which PBMCs were isolated by centrifugation and then cryopreserved.

The rearrangement combines TRBV4-3 with TRBJ2-1, with TRBD2 identical over 13 junction bases. The receptor comes from a human donor with classical Hodgkin lymphoma. The sequencing here drew on peripheral blood mononuclear cells (PBMCs), taken at baseline. The base sequence is TGCGCCAGCAGCCTAAGACTAGCGGGAGGACTCTCCTACAATGAGCAGTTCTTC. This is translated as CASSLRLAGGLSYNEQFF.